This T cell receptor beta chain was identified during a study of shared clonotypes between healthy human individuals. Findings and caveats of the study: An effect of sequencing depth on clonotype sharing among donors was expected.

In this sample, this clone turned up a few times. The antigen is undetermined. With 4 bases removed from V and 4 bases from J, the gap between germline ends came to 19 bases. This CDR3 is 17 amino acids long. Per germline, CDR1 LGHNA and CDR2 YNFKEQ. Libraries were prepared by immunoSEQ multiplex PCR; TCRdb keeps only in-frame clonotypes and omits some of them. Of 950,000 to 1,100,000 clones detected, around three quarters appear once; the ten largest clones hold roughly 0.55%. The specimen sequenced was memory CD4+ T cells from PBMCs. The subset is: CD45RA-negative fraction. V and J are TRBV4-2 and TRBJ1-4, with D tentatively TRBD1 (6 bases). The source of this sequence is a man younger than 30 in good health. Some clones in this sample may be carry-over from other donors' samples. In nucleotides, the CDR3 is TGTGCCAGCAGCCGCATCAACGTCCGGGACAATAATGAAAAACTGTTTTTT. Translated: CASSRINVRDNNEKLFF.